This T cell receptor (beta chain) was recovered during a study of T cells in Graves' hyperthyroidism and ophthalmopathy. The study's findings and limits: The authors' 13 V-J model separated ophthalmopathy from stable hyperthyroidism. Researchers found most expanded thyroid clonotypes above 0.001 in blood as well.

Trimming took 5 bases from V and 0 from J; bases not matched to a gene: 12. This CDR3 region has 17 residues. CDR1 is DFQATT, CDR2 SNEGSKA, per germline (reference sequence). Researchers took RNA transcripts and amplified the TCR beta CDR3 regions from them. Primed by the HTBI set, a first-round RT-PCR was run on the TCR CDR3. From the multiplex PCR reads, TCRdb called clonotypes with MiXCR, one entry per CDR3 protein. This table has about 500,000 distinct CDR3 sequences, approximately 15% appearing once. With regard to this clonotype: Antigen specificity is unknown.

The chain has TRBV20-1 and TRBJ2-1, with 8 bases aligning to TRBD2. The sample comprised blood. The TCR originated in a woman under 30 with Graves' hyperthyroidism. The CDR3 DNA reads TGCAGTGCTCGGGGAGGCGGGAGGTTAAGCTCCTACAATGAGCAGTTCTTC. It codes for CSARGGGRLSSYNEQFF.